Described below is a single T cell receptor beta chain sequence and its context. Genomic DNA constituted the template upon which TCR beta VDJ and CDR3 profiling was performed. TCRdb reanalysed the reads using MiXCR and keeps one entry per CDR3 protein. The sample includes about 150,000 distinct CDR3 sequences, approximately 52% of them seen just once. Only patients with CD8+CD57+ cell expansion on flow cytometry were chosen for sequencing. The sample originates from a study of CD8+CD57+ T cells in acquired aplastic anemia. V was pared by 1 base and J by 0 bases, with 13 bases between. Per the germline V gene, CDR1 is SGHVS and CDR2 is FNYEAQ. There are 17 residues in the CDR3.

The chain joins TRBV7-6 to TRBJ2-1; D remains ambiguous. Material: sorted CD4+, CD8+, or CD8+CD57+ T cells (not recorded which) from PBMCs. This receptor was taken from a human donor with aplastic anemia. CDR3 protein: CASSLGSSVSSYNEQFF. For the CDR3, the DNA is TGTGCCAGCAGCTTAGGTTCAAGCGTTAGCTCCTACAATGAGCAGTTCTTC.